This T cell receptor beta chain is from a study of T cell responses to AZD1222 COVID-19 vaccine. General study results and limits: Unmutated variant regions are reportedly the target of nearly half of TCRs that are spike-specific. Seropositive status at baseline applied to only five or six AZD1222 recipients. Recipients of two AZD1222 doses showed rising Spike-specific TCR breadth and depth. Donor demographics were predominantly white British with a female majority; clonal diversity may be underestimated.

The CDR3 is 14 amino acids. Trimming removed 7 bases from V and 3 bases from J, with 15 bases in between. Regarding this clone: As yet, its antigen is unknown.

Only in-frame clones appear in the TCRdb table, and some are missing; sequencing was by immunoSEQ multiplex PCR. This sample has 250,000 or so clones; 90% to 95% occur once, and the top ten carry 0.55%. The sequencing used peripheral blood, collected on day 0 of AZD1222 vaccination. This receptor was obtained from an adult in good health. The rearrangement links TRBV23-1 to TRBJ1-2; tentative D call: TRBD1 (6 bases). TRBV23-1 is designated an ORF whose function remains uncertain. CDR3 in amino acids: CASKTGSNDYGYTF. As DNA, the CDR3 is TGCGCCAGCAAAACAGGGAGTAACGACTATGGCTACACCTTC.